This TCR beta chain was captured in a study of vaccination effects on CD4 cells after COVID-19. After expansion with viral peptide pools in the ViraFEST assay, antigen-specific CD4+ T cells were sequenced. Isolation of CD4+ T cells took place after around 10 days of culture. According to the study, vaccine recipients showed no prior SARS-CoV-2 infection and negative nucleocapsid antibodies. As for this clone: Its specificity is unknown.

TCRdb's table, derived via immunoSEQ multiplex PCR, lists solely in-frame clones and lacks some. The sample has 40,000 to 50,000 clones, 77% seen once. Trimming left V 7 bases short and J 6 bases short, with 15 bases between. The CDR3 has 14 amino acids. Germline CDR1 is SNHLY and CDR2 is FYNNEI. The source material was CD4+ T cells from PBMCs cultured with HCoV-NL63 spike peptides, sampled before COVID-19 vaccination. The source is a human donor who received a COVID-19 vaccine. The chain joins TRBV2 to TRBJ2-2, with a possible D match to TRBD2 (6 bases). The CDR3 DNA follows: TGTGCCAGCACAGGGACTGATCTAGCCGGGGAGCTGTTTTTT. Its protein is CASTGTDLAGELFF.